This T cell receptor beta chain originates from a study of tumor and adjacent non-tumor tissue in lung cancer. Study-wide points: In normal lung, the top 100 clones were significantly more dominant than in tumor. Tumor tissue had significantly higher TCR diversity than normal lung.

No cell sorting was done before RNA was extracted from the tissue. This non-tumor lung sample came from over 3 cm beyond the tumor edge. Donors were chemotherapy-naive, newly diagnosed lung cancer surgical patients in China, August–late 2014. CDR3 size: 19 residues. Germline V gene data show CDR1 as SGHRS and CDR2 as YFSETQ. A modified ARM-PCR protocol with three rounds of nested PCR amplified TCRbeta. TCRdb processed the multiplex PCR reads anew with MiXCR; each CDR3 protein has one entry. The profile shows under 75,000 distinct CDR3 sequences, 55% to 70% of them singletons. The table lists this clonotype with a count of one. Its antigen is not identified. The CDR3 does not close with the conserved phenylalanine or tryptophan, likely indicating a read error.

The sequenced material came from distant non-tumor lung tissue. The rearrangement uses TRBV5-1 and TRBJ2-3, with TRBD2 matching 8 bases. This TCR came from a woman between 45 and 65 years old with non-small cell lung cancer. The CDR3 region is CTSSTLGGLGTRSIDTQYL. DNA of the CDR3: TGCACCAGCAGCACCCTGGGTGGACTGGGGACTAGAAGCATAGATACGCAGTATCTT.